This T cell receptor beta chain was sequenced during a study of lymphopenia after photon versus proton radiotherapy (dated by TCRdb to between 2018 and 2021). A note on the overall study: The study compared the immunological effects of photon versus proton radiation therapy in patients with gastrointestinal tumors who developed high-grade lymphopenia. The goal of the study was to characterize the differences between the two radiation modalities in how they affect the immune system. The roughly 21 patients in the cohort had gastrointestinal tumors, were treated with either photon or proton therapy, and subsequently developed lymphopenia.

Looking up the germline V gene (reference sequence) yields CDR1 GTSNPN and CDR2 SVGIG. The CDR3 starts with the cysteine, ends with the phenylalanine, and has 12 residues. Just the 36-base CDR3 DNA is kept, in frame starting at base 1. The germline ends are 16 bases apart after V is trimmed by 7 bases and J by 9 bases. Details on this clone: No cognate antigen has been identified for it. Base qualities are not provided; no much larger clone lies one nucleotide away.

The full study reports these points: Across the cohort, a larger post-nadir drop in TCR diversity was inversely correlated with overall survival time among patients who died. Once the lymphocyte count had reached its nadir, the repertoires of photon-treated patients showed oligoclonal expansion, particularly of CD8+ Temra cells, and this expansion drove the decline in diversity. The survival association was assessed only in patients who died, and better survival with proton therapy was presented by the authors as a possibility rather than a demonstrated result. During treatment, patients who received proton therapy stayed relatively stable, whereas patients who received photon therapy lost naive T cells and TCR diversity and gained effector/memory populations.

The library was prepared using the immunoSEQ multiplex PCR assay. Deep sequencing of rearranged TCR beta loci, alongside multiparametric flow cytometry, was used to profile T cell repertoires. In TCRdb, the immuneACCESS table is reduced to in-frame sequences with V and J assigned. These tables do not hold every clone; where another copy was compared, an unresolved V gene accounts for under half, and the others remain unexplained. The sample data list 37,000 or so clones, and approximately 86% of these were observed just once. The ten largest clones capture approximately 10% of the sample. In this chain, TRBV30 is recombined with TRBJ2-1, with no confidently assigned D gene. The clonotype originates from a woman aged 70-85 years with pancreatic cancer. Some clones in this sample may be carry-over from other donors' samples. Specimen: peripheral blood, collected from a patient treated with proton-based radiotherapy. The CDR3 sequence is CALRSGPSEQFF. The DNA sequence is TGTGCCTTGAGAAGTGGGCCTAGTGAGCAGTTCTTC.